This T cell receptor (beta chain) was documented in a study of cytomegalovirus exposure and HLA in healthy donors. V shed 5 bases and J 3 bases; nucleotides not matched to a gene: 4. Germline V CDR1 and CDR2: MDHEN, SYDVKM. The length of the CDR3 is 14 residues. This PCR relied on a set of 60 Vbeta primers and 13 Jbeta primers. Libraries were prepared by immunoSEQ multiplex PCR; TCRdb keeps only in-frame clonotypes and omits some of them. This sample lists 150,000 or so clones; its ten largest clones have around 1.5%. Points from the study as a whole: Reportedly, fewer N-insertions than the roughly 700-donor mean appeared in an Asian-associated ancestry cluster in a later analysis.

Turning to this clone: The target antigen is unknown.

The source is a woman aged 50 to 65 in good health and CMV-seronegative. Sequencing was done on a sample of PBMCs. The chain combines TRBV28 with TRBJ1-5; TRBD1 matches at 7 bases. The CDR3 DNA reads as TGTGCCAGCAGTACAACAGGGGTCAATCAGCCCCAGCATTTT. Its protein is CASSTTGVNQPQHF.